This T cell receptor (beta chain) was documented in a study of T cell responses to AZD1222 COVID-19 vaccine. Generated by immunoSEQ multiplex PCR, the TCRdb table keeps only in-frame clones and is missing some. Found here are about 270,000 clones, almost 95% of them singletons; the top ten hold 0.5% to 0.7%. This CDR3 contains 18 residues. The germline V and J ends were trimmed by 2 bases and 2 bases, with 23 bases remaining between them. Germline V lookup: CDR1 SGHNT, CDR2 YYREEE (reference sequence). This clone was seen only once. Its antigen is unknown. The study's findings and limits: Scientists sampled the repertoires only once the peak T cell response had passed. Donors, mostly white British, included more females; clonal diversity was possibly underestimated.

This chain connects TRBV5-4 to TRBJ2-7; D not resolved. This TCR was sampled from an adult who received the AZD1222 COVID-19 vaccine. The sample here was peripheral blood, taken 28 days after the second AZD1222 dose. In DNA form, the CDR3 reads TGTGCCAGCAGCTTCCCCAAGGGATATGGGCCCCAGGCCTACGAGCAGTACTTC. It is translated as CASSFPKGYGPQAYEQYF.